This T cell receptor beta chain came from a study of shared clonotypes between healthy human individuals (dated by TCRdb to about 2020). Regarding the study in general: The cohort included a few men and two women between 18 and 49 years of age. For each donor, three plates each were used for CD4 naive and CD4 memory, two plates were used for CD8 naive, and one plate was used for CD8 memory. The study deeply sequenced blood TCR repertoires of several healthy adults to estimate repertoire size and the extent of clonotype sharing between individuals. Libraries were prepared and TCR repertoires were sequenced by different laboratories using diverse techniques, in order to increase sequencing depth and limit assay-specific biases. Leukapheresis yielded between about 0.9 and 8.9 billion PBMCs per donor. Summary of the overall study and its limitations: Estimated clonotype richness was generally larger for naive than for memory subsets. When a handful of donors were compared, the shared fraction of clonotypes was about 5.4% for naive CD4, 3.5% to 4% for naive CD8, 2.3% for memory CD4, and roughly 0.4% for memory CD8. Pairwise subsampling indicated that sequencing depth was expected to affect the degree of clonotype sharing among donors. Rarefaction of sorted-subset datasets indicated incomplete sequencing despite the large sequencing depth. Sampling was restricted to blood, and TCR repertoires in tissues likely differ from the TCR repertoires found in blood. Higher generation probabilities were observed for clonotypes shared by all four sorted-subset donors than for non-shared clonotypes. Because the study included only a small number of donors, the genetic and exposure-history diversity represented was limited.

There are 15 amino acids in the CDR3, from cysteine to phenylalanine inclusive. Of all the DNA, just the CDR3 is kept, 45 bases in frame from base 1. For this chain, trimming is 0 bases at the V end and 1 base at the J end, and the number of junction bases without a gene match is 4. CDR1 SGHDT and CDR2 YYEEEE are derived from the germline V gene. Only one count was recorded for this clone. What antigen it recognizes has not been identified. No base quality values were provided; no much bigger clone lies one nucleotide off. Using the deep immunoSEQ assay, multiplex PCR amplified TCR CDR3 regions from genomic DNA. Extracted genomic DNA from each cell subset was spread evenly across all wells of several immunoSEQ 96-well plates, with each plate serving as a replicate. For sorted subsets, each replicate PCR was loaded with around 220 ng genomic DNA, equivalent to roughly 30,000 T cell genomes. The purified libraries were quantified using a Qubit 3.0 fluorometer, sized with a Bioanalyzer 2100, and then quantified again using the KAPA Library Quantification kit. Every immunoSEQ 96-well plate was sequenced on a separate single-read 150-cycle Illumina NextSeq 550 flow cell. Turning to the authors' computational methods: Because the immunoSEQ output held only junctional sequences and lacked quality scores, the filtering could not match the filtering applied to full-length reads. Sequences were annotated with PyIR, a Python wrapper for IgBLAST v1.9, and V/J genes and CDR3 were assigned using IMGT germline references. Reads were filtered out if the reads had weak V/J assignments (E-value above 1e-6), no CDR3, stop codons, out-of-frame junctions, or ambiguous translated residues. V3J clonotypes were defined as sequences sharing the same inferred V gene, J gene, and CDR3 amino acid sequence. Percentage overlap between repertoires was calculated by dividing the number of shared unique clonotypes by the size of the smaller repertoire. Repertoire richness was assessed with RTK rarefaction, the Chao1 estimator, and Recon v2.1 estimates of unobserved clonotypes. Generation probabilities were computed with OLGA for all TCRbeta clonotypes obtained by the gDNA method from four donors. The immuneACCESS repertoire file appears here via TCRdb, limited to in-frame rearrangements. These files lack a portion of the clones; in checked studies, under half of the deficit traces to unresolved V genes, and the cause of the others is not known. D and trimming come from the DNA, and the V and J calls and clone size come from that table. The sample table records around 2,000,000 clones; about 95% of these occur just once. In total, the top ten clones hold around 1.1% of the sample.

CD8 naive samples were obtained by positive selection for CCR7 among CD45RO-negative cells, yielding a CD45RA+CCR7+ population from which TemRA cells were excluded. The donors were healthy, HIV-negative adults with no recently reported acute infections or vaccinations. Every donor was a Caucasian adult living in Nashville, Tennessee, USA. Blood was collected by leukapheresis, and PBMCs were isolated by Ficoll-Histopaque density gradient centrifugation and then cryopreserved in liquid nitrogen vapor phase. Purity and quantity of every magnetically sorted T cell population were checked by analytical flow cytometry. From each sorted fraction, genomic DNA was isolated and quantified by UV absorbance on a Nanodrop 2000c.

Sequenced: naive CD8+ T cells sorted from blood. The meaning of the sample's cell subset or site label: CD45RA+CCR7+. This TCR derives from a man aged 18 to 29 in good health. This receptor chain uses TRBV5-6 and TRBJ2-7; the junction holds 7 bases that match TRBD1. The CDR3 in this case is CASSLGGTVSYEQYF. The DNA reads TGTGCCAGCAGCTTGGGGGGGACAGTTTCCTACGAGCAGTACTTC.